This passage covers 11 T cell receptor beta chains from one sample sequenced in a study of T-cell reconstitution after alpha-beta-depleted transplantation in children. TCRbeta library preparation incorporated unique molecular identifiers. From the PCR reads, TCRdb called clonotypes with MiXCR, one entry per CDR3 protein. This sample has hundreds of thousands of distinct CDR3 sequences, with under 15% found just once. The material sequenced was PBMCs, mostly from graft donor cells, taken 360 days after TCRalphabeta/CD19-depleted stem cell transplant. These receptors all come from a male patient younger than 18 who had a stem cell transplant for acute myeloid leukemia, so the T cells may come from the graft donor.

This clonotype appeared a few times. CDR3 DNA: TGTGCCAGCAGTTTACATATTTCCTGGGGACATATGTTACCGACTGGGGCCAACGTCCTGACTTTC. It encodes CASSLHISWGHMLPTGANVLTF. The gene calls are TRBV12-3 or TRBV12-4 and TRBJ2-6, with D possibly TRBD1 on 6 matching bases. There are 22 residues in the CDR3. V lost 2 bases to trimming and J lost 2 bases, with 28 bases between them.

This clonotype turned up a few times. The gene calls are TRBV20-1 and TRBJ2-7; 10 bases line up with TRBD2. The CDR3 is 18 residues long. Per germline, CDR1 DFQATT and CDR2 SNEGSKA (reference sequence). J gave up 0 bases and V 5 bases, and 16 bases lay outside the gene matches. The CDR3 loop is CSARGGLAGVGSSYEQYF. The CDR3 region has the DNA TGCAGTGCTCGTGGCGGGCTAGCGGGAGTTGGAAGCTCCTACGAGCAGTACTTC.

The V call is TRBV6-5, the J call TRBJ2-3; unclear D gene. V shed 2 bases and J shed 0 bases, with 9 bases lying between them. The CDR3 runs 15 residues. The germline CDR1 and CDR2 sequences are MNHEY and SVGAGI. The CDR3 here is CASSYTVSSTDTQYF. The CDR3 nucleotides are TGTGCCAGCAGTTACACGGTATCTAGCACAGATACGCAGTATTTT.

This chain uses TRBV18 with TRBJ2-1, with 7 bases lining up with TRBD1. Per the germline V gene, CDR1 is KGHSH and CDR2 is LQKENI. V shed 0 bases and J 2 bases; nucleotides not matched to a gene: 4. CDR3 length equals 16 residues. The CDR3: CASSPPRDRPYNEQFF. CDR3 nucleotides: TGTGCCAGCTCACCACCGAGGGACAGACCCTACAATGAGCAGTTCTTC.

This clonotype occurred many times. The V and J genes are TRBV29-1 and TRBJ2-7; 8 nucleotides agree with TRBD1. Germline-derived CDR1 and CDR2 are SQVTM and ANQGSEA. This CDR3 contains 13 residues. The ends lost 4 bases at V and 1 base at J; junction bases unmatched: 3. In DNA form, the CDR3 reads TGCAGCGTTGGACAGGGGCCTTCCTACGAGCAGTACTTC. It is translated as CSVGQGPSYEQYF.

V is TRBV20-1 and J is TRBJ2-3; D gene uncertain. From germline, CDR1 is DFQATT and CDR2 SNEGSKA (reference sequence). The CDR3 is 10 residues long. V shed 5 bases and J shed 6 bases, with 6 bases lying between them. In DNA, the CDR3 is TGCAGTGCTGGTTTTGATACGCAGTATTTT. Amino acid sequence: CSAGFDTQYF.

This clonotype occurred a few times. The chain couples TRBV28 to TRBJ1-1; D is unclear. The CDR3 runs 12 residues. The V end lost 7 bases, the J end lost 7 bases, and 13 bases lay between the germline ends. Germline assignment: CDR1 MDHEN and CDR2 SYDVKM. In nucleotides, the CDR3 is TGTGCCAGCACCGAAGGTTCACTTGAAGCTTTCTTT. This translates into CASTEGSLEAFF.

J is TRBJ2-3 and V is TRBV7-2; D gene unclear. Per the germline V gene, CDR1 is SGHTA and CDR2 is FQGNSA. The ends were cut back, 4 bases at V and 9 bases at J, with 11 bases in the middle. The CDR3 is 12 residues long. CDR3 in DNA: TGTGCCAGCAGCTCGGCGGTACCAACGCAGTATTTT. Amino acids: CASSSAVPTQYF.

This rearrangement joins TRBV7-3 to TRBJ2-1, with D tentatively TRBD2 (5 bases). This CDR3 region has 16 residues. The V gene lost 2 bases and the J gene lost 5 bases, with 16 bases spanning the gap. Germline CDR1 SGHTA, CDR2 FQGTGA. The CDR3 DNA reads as TGTGCCAGCAGCTTACTCGGTAGCGCGTACGACAATGAGCAGTTCTTC. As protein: CASSLLGSAYDNEQFF.

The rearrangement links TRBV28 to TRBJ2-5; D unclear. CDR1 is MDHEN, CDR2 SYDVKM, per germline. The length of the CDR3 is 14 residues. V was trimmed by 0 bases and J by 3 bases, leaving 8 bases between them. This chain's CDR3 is CASSLCPGEETQYF. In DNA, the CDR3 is TGTGCCAGCAGTTTATGTCCAGGAGAAGAGACCCAGTACTTC.

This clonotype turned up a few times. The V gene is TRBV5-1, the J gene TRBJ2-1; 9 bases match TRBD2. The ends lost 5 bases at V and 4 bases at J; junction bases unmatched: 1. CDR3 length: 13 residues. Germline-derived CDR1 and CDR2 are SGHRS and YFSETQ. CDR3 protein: CASRGLAYNEQFF. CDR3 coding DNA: TGCGCCAGCAGGGGACTAGCTTACAATGAGCAGTTCTTC.